Sequencing of this TCR beta chain was carried out in a study of blood T cell repertoires in COVID-19. The overall study: Acute and convalescent COVID-19 specimens originated in the United States, Italy and Spain. The analysed material was cDNA or gDNA that came from T cells, B-cell-depleted T cells, or PBMCs.

CDR3 length: 17 residues. Germline V gives CDR1 KGHSH, CDR2 LQKENI. V lost 3 bases and J lost 0, with 12 bases in between. In the study's own analysis: Amplification from reference gene primers served as the basis for estimated nucleated cell counts. The protocol was immunoSEQ multiplex PCR, while the TCRdb copy is restricted to in-frame clones and leaves out a portion. V, J and clone size reflect that table, while D and trimming were determined from the DNA. The sample includes approximately 80,000 clones, about 92% of them seen just once. This chain uses TRBV18 with TRBJ1-6; no definite D call. The sample consisted of peripheral blood. This TCR was recovered from a woman aged 50 to 60 in a cohort sampled during active COVID-19. The CDR3 is CASSPEVTSSYNSPLHF. CDR3 nucleotides: TGTGCCAGCTCACCGGAGGTAACCAGCTCCTATAATTCACCCCTCCACTTT.